This TCR beta chain was recorded in a study of blood T cells in healthy people across ages. The ends lost 7 bases at V and 3 bases at J; junction bases unmatched: 9. The V gene's germline CDR1 is LGHNT and CDR2 FRNRAP. The CDR3 consists of 15 residues. Findings and caveats of the study: PBMCs that were unsorted prevented a conclusive naive versus antigen-experienced comparison. Expanded clonotype shifts may have been confounded, as the donors had an unknown CMV status. Relative to aged donors, long-lived donors carried more naive CD4+ cells and displayed higher diversity.

Using a J-beta primer mix together with a sample-barcoded 5' primer, a second PCR was run for about 6 to 12 cycles. One entry per CDR3 protein, called by TCRdb with MiXCR from the 5' RACE reads. The top ten hold about 6.7% of the sample, which has 1.2 million to 1.5 million distinct CDR3 sequences, approximately 59% seen once. As for this clonotype: Its specificity is not known.

Sequenced: blood. The gene calls are TRBV12-5 and TRBJ2-1, with 7 bases identical to TRBD1. This receptor was taken from a man between 18 and 29 years old in good health. The CDR3 DNA is TGTGCTAGTGCCCCTCCGGGACAGATCTACAATGAGCAGTTCTTC. Amino acid sequence: CASAPPGQIYNEQFF. The full variable domain, completed using reference TRBV12-5 and TRBJ2-1, is DARVTQTPRHKVTEMGQEVTMRCQPILGHNTVFWYRQTMMQGLELLAYFRNRAPLDDSGMPKDRFSAEMPDATLATLKIQPSEPRDSAVYFCASAPPGQIYNEQFFGPGTRLTVL.